This is a list of T cell receptor beta chains from one sample in a study of shared clonotypes between healthy human individuals. Produced via immunoSEQ multiplex PCR; TCRdb's table is partial and in-frame only. The sample lists hundreds of thousands of clones, 85% to 95% occurring once. Material for sequencing was naive CD8+ T cells sorted from blood. These receptors originate from a woman in her 30s in good health. Each CDR3 is given with its conserved first and last residue. D genes are given only for firm matches. Clone size is stated in some rows and not others, as once, few, many or a class when expanded.

>NA|TRBV7-2|NA|TRBJ1-2
TGTGCCAGCACGTACCGGGGCAAGGGCTACACCTTC
CASTYRGKGYTF
>TRBD1|TRBV6-1|few|TRBJ1-5
TGTGCCAGCAATTACAGGGGAGGCAATCAGCCCCAGCATTTT
CASNYRGGNQPQHF
>TRBD1|TRBV28|NA|TRBJ2-7
TGTGCCAGCAGTACCGCCGGGACAGGGGTTAGGAACGAGCAGTACTTC
CASSTAGTGVRNEQYF
>NA|TRBV11-2|NA|TRBJ1-2
TGTGCCAGCAGCTTAGAACCGGGGGCTAACTATGGCTACACCTTC
CASSLEPGANYGYTF
>NA|TRBV2|once|TRBJ2-7
TGTGCCAGCAAGGGCGGGACCTACGAGCAGTACTTC
CASKGGTYEQYF
>NA|TRBV15|NA|TRBJ2-7
TGTGCCACCAGTCTGAGGAAAGTTGCCACCTACGAGCAGTACTTC
CATSLRKVATYEQYF
>TRBD1|TRBV5-4|NA|TRBJ1-2
TGTGCCAGCAGCAAGCCGGGACAGGGGACCTATGGCTACACCTTC
CASSKPGQGTYGYTF
>NA|TRBV5-4|once|TRBJ2-7
TGTGCCAGCAGCCCCGAGGGTCTCCCCTACGAGCAGTACTTC
CASSPEGLPYEQYF
>NA|TRBV28|once|TRBJ1-5
TGTGCCAGCAGTTTGCCCGGCTATCAGCCCCAGCATTTT
CASSLPGYQPQHF
>NA|TRBV30|NA|TRBJ2-7
TGTGCCGGACTACAGGTCGGGTGGAACGAGCAGTACTTC
CAGLQVGWNEQYF
>NA|TRBV2|NA|TRBJ2-2
TGTGCCAGCACTGAGGGGACGGCCGGGGAGCTGTTTTTT
CASTEGTAGELFF
>NA|TRBV4-2|NA|TRBJ2-1
TGTGCCAGCAGCCAAGATTCGAATGAGCAGTTCTTC
CASSQDSNEQFF
>NA|TRBV7-9|NA|TRBJ2-1
TGTGCAGCCGCGGCAGTCAACAATGAGCAGTTCTTC
CAAAAVNNEQFF
>TRBD1|TRBV7-9|NA|TRBJ2-1
TGTGCCAGCAGCTCCAAACGGACAGGGTTTAATGAGCAGTTCTTC
CASSSKRTGFNEQFF
>NA|TRBV9|NA|TRBJ2-7
TGTGCCAGCAGCAACAACTACGAGCAGTACTTC
CASSNNYEQYF